This TCR beta chain is drawn from a study of blood T cell repertoires in COVID-19. Overall study context: Both acute and convalescent COVID-19 samples were obtained from the United States, Italy and Spain. T cells, B-cell-depleted T cells, or PBMCs provided the cDNA or gDNA that served as material.

Authors' data handling: The assay estimated nucleated cells by amplifying reference gene primers. The assay was immunoSEQ multiplex PCR, and TCRdb's table has in-frame clones only and misses some. V and J calls plus clone size are reproduced from that table; the DNA served to infer D and trimming. This table has tens of thousands of clones, roughly 76% appearing once. Trimming at V came to 5 bases and at J to 2 bases, leaving 5 bases not matched to a gene. Germline CDR1 is MNHEY and CDR2 is SVGEGT. The CDR3 consists of 14 residues. Sequencing was performed on peripheral blood. The clonotype was recovered from a woman older than 75 with active or convalescent COVID-19. The chain employs TRBV6-2 or TRBV6-3 and TRBJ2-5; 7 bases are a match to TRBD1. CDR3 sequence reads: CASSPGQSQETQYF. The CDR3 bases are TGTGCCAGCAGTCCGGGACAGTCTCAAGAGACCCAGTACTTC.